This T cell receptor (beta chain) was recovered during a study of OX40 agonist ivuxolimab in advanced cancers. At the level of the study: Participants could have had prior anti-PD-1, anti-PD-L1 or anti-CTLA-4 therapy, and around 43% had some.

Repertoires were generated with immunoSEQ multiplex PCR, while TCRdb's copy carries only in-frame clones and drops some. Seen here are approximately 94,000 clones, under 95% observed once, and the top ten hold 0.65% to 0.85%. Germline-derived CDR1 and CDR2 are MDHEN and SYDVKM. The CDR3 sequence is 13 residues long. V lost 6 bases and J 3 bases, leaving 11 bases between the germline ends. The specimen was CD4+ or CD8+ T cells sorted from blood, collected in a trial of the OX40 agonist ivuxolimab. The chain uses TRBV28 and TRBJ1-1, with D possibly being TRBD1 (6 bases). This TCR derives from an adult with an advanced solid tumor such as melanoma, head and neck, liver or kidney cancer. The CDR3 sequence: CASRRGWDTEAFF. In nucleotides, the CDR3 is TGTGCCAGCAGAAGGGGGTGGGACACTGAAGCTTTCTTT.